This passage covers 8 T cell receptor beta chains from one sample sequenced in a study of T cell responses to AZD1222 COVID-19 vaccine (dated by TCRdb to about 2021). What this sample's time point label stands for: baseline before first vaccination. Receptors were amplified or captured by the immunoSEQ multiplex PCR assay. Here the immuneACCESS table is served through TCRdb, limited to in-frame sequences with V and J called. Missing clones are a known gap in these copies; in checked studies unresolved V genes cover under half, and the rest lacks a known reason. The sample table holds 80,000 to 130,000 clones, of which 85% to 90% were seen once. The ten largest clones add up to over 15% of the sample. The sequencing used peripheral blood, collected on day 0 of AZD1222 vaccination. The receptors stem from an adult in good health.

This chain links TRBV28 with TRBJ1-3; D perhaps matches TRBD1 (6 bases). Germline V gene data show CDR1 as MDHEN and CDR2 as SYDVKM. Trimming removed 5 bases at V and 3 bases at J, with 11 bases between. The CDR3 length is 14 residues. CDR3 in DNA: TGTGCCAGCAGTGCGGGACAAGATGGAAACACCATATATTTT. It is translated as CASSAGQDGNTIYF.

The CDR3 DNA follows: TGTGCCAGCAGCAGCATCAGGGGGGAAGGCAAAAACATTCAGTACTTC. Protein product: CASSSIRGEGKNIQYF. V gene TRBV21-1 combines with J gene TRBJ2-4; the listed D gene, TRBD1, was not tested against the DNA. TRBV21-1 is described as a pseudogene. The CDR3 has 16 amino acids.

The chain is built from TRBV27 and TRBJ1-2, with 10 bases that match TRBD1. CDR3 length equals 16 residues. Trimming cost V 5 bases and J 4 bases; bases outside gene matches: 10. Germline V gives CDR1 MNHEY, CDR2 SMNVEV (reference sequence). The CDR3 bases are TGTGCCAGCAGTACCCGGGACAGGGGATTTTTCTATGGCTACACCTTC. Amino acid sequence: CASSTRDRGFFYGYTF.

The chain uses TRBV4-1 and TRBJ1-2, with D maybe TRBD1 (6 bases). The germline CDR1 and CDR2 sequences are MGHRA and YSYEKL. V dropped 2 bases and J dropped 1 base, with 20 bases sitting between them. The CDR3 consists of 18 residues. DNA for the CDR3: TGCGCCAGCAGCCAATCCCACTCCCGGGGGGCTGATAACTATGGCTACACCTTC. It codes for CASSQSHSRGADNYGYTF.

CDR3 sequence reads: CASSPDSSYEQYF. CDR3 in DNA: TGTGCCAGCAGCCCGGACTCTTCCTACGAGCAGTACTTC. The gene calls are TRBV11-3 and TRBJ2-7, with D perhaps TRBD2 (5 bases). CDR1 is SGHNT, CDR2 YENEEA, per germline. The CDR3 consists of 13 residues. V lost 5 bases to trimming and J lost 1 base, with 9 bases between them.

The chain joins TRBV19 to TRBJ1-2; tentative D call: TRBD1 (5 bases). Germline CDR1 LNHDA, CDR2 SQIVND (reference sequence). The CDR3 runs 16 residues. Trimming took off 4 bases at V and 5 bases at J, with 20 bases between the two ends. The DNA for the CDR3 is TGTGCCAGTAGTAGAGAGAGGGACGGGGGAATTTATGGCTACACCTTC. This translates into CASSRERDGGIYGYTF. The entire variable domain, with the rest obtained from reference TRBV19 and TRBJ1-2, is as follows: DGGITQSPKYLFRKEGQNVTLSCEQNLNHDAMYWYRQDPGQGLRLIYYSQIVNDFQKGDIAEGYSVSREKKESFPLTVTSAQKNPTAFYLCASSRERDGGIYGYTFGSGTRLTVV.

The chain carries TRBV3-1 (or the pseudogene TRBV3-2) and TRBJ2-3; 9 positions match TRBD2. The germline gives CDR1 LGHDT, CDR2 YNNKEL (reference sequence). With 1 base clipped from V and 1 base from J, the junction kept 0 bases outside the gene matches. The CDR3 contains 15 residues. The CDR3, as DNA: TGTGCCAGCAGCCAAGGGACTAGCGGCACAGATACGCAGTATTTT. This encodes CASSQGTSGTDTQYF.

CDR3 sequence (DNA): TGTGCCAGCAGCCCCGCCCCATTTACTACTGGGGCCAACGTCCTGACTTTC. Translating it yields CASSPAPFTTGANVLTF. This chain links TRBV4-2 with TRBJ2-6; D call uncertain. The germline CDR1 and CDR2 sequences are LGHNA and YNFKEQ. CDR3 size: 17 residues. Trimming left V 4 bases short and J 2 bases short, with 15 bases between.